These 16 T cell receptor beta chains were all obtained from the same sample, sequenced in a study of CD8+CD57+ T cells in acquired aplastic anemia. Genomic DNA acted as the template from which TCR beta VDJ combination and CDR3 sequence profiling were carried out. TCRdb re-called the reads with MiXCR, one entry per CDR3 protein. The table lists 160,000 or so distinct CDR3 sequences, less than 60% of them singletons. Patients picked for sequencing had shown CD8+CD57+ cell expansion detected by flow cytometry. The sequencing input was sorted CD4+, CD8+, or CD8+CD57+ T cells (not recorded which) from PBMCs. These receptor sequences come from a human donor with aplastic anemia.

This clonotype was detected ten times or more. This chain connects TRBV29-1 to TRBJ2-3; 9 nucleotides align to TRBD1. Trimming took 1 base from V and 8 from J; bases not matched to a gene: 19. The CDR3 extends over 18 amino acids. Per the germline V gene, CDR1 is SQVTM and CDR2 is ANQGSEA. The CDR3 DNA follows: TGCAGCGTTGAAGTTCGGTCCCGGGACAGGGTTCCACTACCTACGCAGTATTTT. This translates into CSVEVRSRDRVPLPTQYF.

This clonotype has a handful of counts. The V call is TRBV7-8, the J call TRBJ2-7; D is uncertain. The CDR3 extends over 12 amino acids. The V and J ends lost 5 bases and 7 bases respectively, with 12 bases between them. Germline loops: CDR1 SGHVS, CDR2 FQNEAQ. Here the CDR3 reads CASSPDDIEQYF. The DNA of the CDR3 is TGTGCCAGCAGCCCAGACGACATAGAGCAGTACTTC.

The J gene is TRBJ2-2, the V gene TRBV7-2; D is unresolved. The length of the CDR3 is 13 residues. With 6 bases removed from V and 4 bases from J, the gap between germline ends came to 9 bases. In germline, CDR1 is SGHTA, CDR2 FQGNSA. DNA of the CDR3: TGTGCCAGCAGTCATAGGGTCACCGGGGAGCTGTTTTTT. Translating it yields CASSHRVTGELFF.

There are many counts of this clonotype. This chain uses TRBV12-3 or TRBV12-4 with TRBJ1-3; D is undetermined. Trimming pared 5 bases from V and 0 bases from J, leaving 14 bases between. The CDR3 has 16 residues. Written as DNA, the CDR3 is TGTGCCAGCAGTCTGTCGGACGCCGGCTCTGGAAACACCATATATTTT. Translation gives CASSLSDAGSGNTIYF.

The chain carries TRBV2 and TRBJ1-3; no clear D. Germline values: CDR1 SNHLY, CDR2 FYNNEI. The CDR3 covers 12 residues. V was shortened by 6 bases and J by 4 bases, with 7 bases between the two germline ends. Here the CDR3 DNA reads TGTGCCAGCAGCACCCCCGGAAACACCATATATTTT. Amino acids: CASSTPGNTIYF.

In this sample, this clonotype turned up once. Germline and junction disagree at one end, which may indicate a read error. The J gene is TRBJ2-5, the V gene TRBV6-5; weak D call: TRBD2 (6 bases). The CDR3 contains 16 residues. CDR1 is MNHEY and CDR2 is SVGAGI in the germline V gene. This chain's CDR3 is CASSNSVGRTQETQYF. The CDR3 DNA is TGTGCCAGCAGTAACTCAGTGGGGAGGACGCAAGAGACCCAGTACTTC.

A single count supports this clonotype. CDR3 sequence: CASRAGGGSYEQYF. CDR3 nucleotides: TGTGCCAGCAGGGCGGGAGGGGGCAGTTACGAGCAGTACTTC. This chain connects TRBV2 to TRBJ2-7, with TRBD2 matching 9 bases. CDR3 size: 14 residues. The germline V gene has CDR1 SNHLY and CDR2 FYNNEI. Germline trimming cut 6 bases from V and 4 bases from J; bases unmatched to any gene: 7.

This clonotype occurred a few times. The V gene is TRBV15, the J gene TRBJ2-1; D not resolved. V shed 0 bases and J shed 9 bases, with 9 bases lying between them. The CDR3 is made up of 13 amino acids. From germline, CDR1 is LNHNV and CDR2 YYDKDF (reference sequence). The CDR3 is CATSRDGQLEQFF. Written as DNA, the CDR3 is TGTGCCACCAGCAGAGATGGGCAGCTTGAGCAGTTCTTC.

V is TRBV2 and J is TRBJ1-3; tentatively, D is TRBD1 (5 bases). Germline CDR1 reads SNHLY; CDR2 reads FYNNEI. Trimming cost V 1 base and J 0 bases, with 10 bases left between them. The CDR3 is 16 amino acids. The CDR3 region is CASSEVTGPSGNTIYF. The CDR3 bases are TGTGCCAGCAGTGAAGTCACAGGACCCTCTGGAAACACCATATATTTT.

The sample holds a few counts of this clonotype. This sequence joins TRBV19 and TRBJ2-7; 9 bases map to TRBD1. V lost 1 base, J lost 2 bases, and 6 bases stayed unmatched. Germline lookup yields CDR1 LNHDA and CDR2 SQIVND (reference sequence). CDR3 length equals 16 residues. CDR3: CASSIGWRQGAYEQYF. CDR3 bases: TGTGCCAGTAGTATAGGATGGAGACAGGGGGCCTACGAGCAGTACTTC. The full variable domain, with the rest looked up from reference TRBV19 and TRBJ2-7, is DGGITQSPKYLFRKEGQNVTLSCEQNLNHDAMYWYRQDPGQGLRLIYYSQIVNDFQKGDIAEGYSVSREKKESFPLTVTSAQKNPTAFYLCASSIGWRQGAYEQYFGPGTRLTVT.

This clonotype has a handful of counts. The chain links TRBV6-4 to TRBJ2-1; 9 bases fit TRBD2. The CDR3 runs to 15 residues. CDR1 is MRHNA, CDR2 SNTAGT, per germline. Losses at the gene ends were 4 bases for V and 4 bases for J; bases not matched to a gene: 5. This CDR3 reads CASSGLAGAYNEQFF. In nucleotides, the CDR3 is TGTGCCAGCAGTGGCTTAGCGGGGGCTTACAATGAGCAGTTCTTC.

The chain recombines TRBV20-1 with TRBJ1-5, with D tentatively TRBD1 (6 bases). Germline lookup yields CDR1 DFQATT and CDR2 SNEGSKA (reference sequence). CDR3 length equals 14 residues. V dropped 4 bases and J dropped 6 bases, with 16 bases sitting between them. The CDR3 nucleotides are TGCAGTGCTAACTCTATGGGGGGCACTCAGCCCCAGCATTTT. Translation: CSANSMGGTQPQHF.

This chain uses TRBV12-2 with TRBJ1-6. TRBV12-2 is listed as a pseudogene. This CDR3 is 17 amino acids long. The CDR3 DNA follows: TGTGCAAGTCGCTTAGCGGGGCAGTCCCACGGTGGTTCACCCCACCACTTT. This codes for CASRLAGQSHGGSPHHF.

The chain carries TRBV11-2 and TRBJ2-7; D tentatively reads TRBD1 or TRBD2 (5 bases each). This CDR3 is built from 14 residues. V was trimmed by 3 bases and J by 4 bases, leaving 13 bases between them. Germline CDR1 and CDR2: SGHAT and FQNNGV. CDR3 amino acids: CASSFSTGQYEQYF. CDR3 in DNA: TGTGCCAGCAGCTTTTCGACGGGGCAATACGAGCAGTACTTC.

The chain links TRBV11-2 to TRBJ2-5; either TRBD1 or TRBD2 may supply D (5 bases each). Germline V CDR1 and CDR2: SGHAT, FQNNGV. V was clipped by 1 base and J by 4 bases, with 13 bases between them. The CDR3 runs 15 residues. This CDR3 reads CASSLGDVQGETQYF. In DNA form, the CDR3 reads TGTGCCAGCAGCTTAGGGGACGTTCAGGGAGAGACCCAGTACTTC.

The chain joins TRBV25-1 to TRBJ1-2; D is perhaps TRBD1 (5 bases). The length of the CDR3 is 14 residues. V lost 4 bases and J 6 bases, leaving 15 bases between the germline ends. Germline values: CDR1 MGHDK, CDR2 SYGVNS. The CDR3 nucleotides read TGTGCCAGCAGTGCCCAAAGAGGAGGGGATGGCTACACCTTC. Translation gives CASSAQRGGDGYTF.